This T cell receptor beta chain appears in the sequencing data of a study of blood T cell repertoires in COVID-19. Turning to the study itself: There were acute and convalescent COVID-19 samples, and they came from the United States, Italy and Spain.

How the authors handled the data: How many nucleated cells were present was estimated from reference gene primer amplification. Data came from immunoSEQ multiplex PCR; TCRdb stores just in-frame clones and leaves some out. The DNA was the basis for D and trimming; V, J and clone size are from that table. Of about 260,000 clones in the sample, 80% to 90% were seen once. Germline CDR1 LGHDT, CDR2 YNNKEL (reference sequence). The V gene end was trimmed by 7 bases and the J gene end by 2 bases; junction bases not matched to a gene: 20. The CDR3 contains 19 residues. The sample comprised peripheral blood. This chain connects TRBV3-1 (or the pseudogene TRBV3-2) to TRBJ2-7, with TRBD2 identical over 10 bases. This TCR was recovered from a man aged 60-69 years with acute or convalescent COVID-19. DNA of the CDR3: TGTGCCAGCATCGGGTTAGCGGGAGGCCGGGGCGGAAATACCTACGAGCAGTACTTC. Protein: CASIGLAGGRGGNTYEQYF.